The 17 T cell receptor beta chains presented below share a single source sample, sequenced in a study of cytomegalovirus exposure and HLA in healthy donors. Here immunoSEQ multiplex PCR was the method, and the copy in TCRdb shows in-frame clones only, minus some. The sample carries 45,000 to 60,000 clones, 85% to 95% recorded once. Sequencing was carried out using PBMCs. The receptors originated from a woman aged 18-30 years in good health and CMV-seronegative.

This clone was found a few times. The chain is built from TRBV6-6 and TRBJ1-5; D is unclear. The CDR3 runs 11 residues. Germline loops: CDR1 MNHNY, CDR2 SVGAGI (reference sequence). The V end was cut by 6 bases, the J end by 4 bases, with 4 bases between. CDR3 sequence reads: CASSKNQPQHF. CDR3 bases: TGTGCCAGCAGCAAAAATCAGCCCCAGCATTTT.

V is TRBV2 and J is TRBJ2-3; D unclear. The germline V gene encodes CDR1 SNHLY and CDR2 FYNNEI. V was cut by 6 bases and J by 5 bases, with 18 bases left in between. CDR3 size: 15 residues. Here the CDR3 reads CASSSLEIRRDTQYF. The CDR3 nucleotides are TGTGCCAGCAGCTCCTTAGAGATCCGGAGAGATACGCAGTATTTT.

The CDR3: CASTHGLADPRDTQYF. The CDR3 bases are TGTGCCAGCACCCACGGACTAGCGGACCCACGAGATACGCAGTATTTT. The chain uses TRBV5-5 and TRBJ2-3; 10 bases align to TRBD2. J lost 5 bases, V lost 6 bases, and 12 bases had no gene match. This CDR3 is built from 16 residues. From germline, CDR1 is SGHKS and CDR2 YYEKEE (reference sequence).

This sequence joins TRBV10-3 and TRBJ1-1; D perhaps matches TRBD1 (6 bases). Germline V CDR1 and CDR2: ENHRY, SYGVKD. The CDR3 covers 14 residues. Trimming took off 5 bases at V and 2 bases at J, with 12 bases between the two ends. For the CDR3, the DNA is TGTGCCATCAGTTCCGGGACAACTAACACTGAAGCTTTCTTT. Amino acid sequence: CAISSGTTNTEAFF.

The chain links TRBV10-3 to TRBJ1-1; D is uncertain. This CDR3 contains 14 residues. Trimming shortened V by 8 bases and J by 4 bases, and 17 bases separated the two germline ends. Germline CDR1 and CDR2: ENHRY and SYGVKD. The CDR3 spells CAIGPGFVGTEAFF. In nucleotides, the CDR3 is TGTGCCATCGGGCCAGGTTTTGTTGGCACTGAAGCTTTCTTT.

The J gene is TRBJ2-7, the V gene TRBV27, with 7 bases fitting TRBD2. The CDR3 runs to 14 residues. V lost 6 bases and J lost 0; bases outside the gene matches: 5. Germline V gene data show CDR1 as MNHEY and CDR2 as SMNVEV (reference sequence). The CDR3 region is CASSPGLDSYEQYV. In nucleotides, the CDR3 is TGTGCCAGCAGCCCCGGACTAGACTCCTACGAGCAGTACGTC.

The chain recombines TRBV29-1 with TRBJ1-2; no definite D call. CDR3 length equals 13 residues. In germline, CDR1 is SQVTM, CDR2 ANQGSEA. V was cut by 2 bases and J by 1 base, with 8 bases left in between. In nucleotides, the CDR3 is TGCAGCGTTGAAAAGACATATAACTATGGCTACACCTTC. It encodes CSVEKTYNYGYTF.

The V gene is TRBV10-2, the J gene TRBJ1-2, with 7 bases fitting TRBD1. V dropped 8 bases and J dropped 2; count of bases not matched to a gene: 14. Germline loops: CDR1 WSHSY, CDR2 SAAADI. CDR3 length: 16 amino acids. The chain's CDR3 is CASSPSQGDINYGYTF. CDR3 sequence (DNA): TGCGCCAGCTCCCCTTCTCAGGGGGACATAAACTATGGCTACACCTTC.

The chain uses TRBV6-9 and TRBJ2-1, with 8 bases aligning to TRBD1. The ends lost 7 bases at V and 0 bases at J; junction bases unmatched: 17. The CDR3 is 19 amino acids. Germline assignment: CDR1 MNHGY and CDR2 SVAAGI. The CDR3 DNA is TGTGCCAGCAATGCCACGGGACAGGCAAAGTTAAGCTCCTACAATGAGCAGTTCTTC. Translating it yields CASNATGQAKLSSYNEQFF.

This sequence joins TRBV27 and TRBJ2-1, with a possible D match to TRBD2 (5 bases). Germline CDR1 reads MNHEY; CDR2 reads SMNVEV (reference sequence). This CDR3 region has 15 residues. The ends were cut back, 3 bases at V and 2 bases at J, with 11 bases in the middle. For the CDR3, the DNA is TGTGCCAGCAGTTTCGGCGGGTACCCCTACAATGAGCAGTTCTTC. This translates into CASSFGGYPYNEQFF.

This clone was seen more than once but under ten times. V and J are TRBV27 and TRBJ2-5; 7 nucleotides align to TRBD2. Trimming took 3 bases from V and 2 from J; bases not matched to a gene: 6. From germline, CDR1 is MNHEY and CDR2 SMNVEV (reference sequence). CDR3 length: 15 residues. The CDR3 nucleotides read TGTGCCAGCAGTTTGAGTTTAGCGGGTCAAGAGACCCAGTACTTC. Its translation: CASSLSLAGQETQYF.

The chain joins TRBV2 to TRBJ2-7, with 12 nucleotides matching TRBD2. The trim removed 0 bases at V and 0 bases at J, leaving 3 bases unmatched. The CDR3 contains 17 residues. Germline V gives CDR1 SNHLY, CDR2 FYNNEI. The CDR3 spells CASSEARLAGASYEQYF. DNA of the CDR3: TGTGCCAGCAGTGAAGCCCGACTAGCGGGGGCCTCCTACGAGCAGTACTTC.

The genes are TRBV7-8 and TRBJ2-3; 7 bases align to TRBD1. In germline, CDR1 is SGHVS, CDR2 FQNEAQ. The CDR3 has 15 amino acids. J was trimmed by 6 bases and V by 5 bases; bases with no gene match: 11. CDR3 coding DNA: TGTGCCAGCAGCCGACAGGGCGGGTATTCGGATACGCAGTATTTT. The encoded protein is CASSRQGGYSDTQYF. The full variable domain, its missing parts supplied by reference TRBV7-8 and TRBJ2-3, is GAGVSQSPRYKVAKRGQDVALRCDPISGHVSLFWYQQALGQGPEFLTYFQNEAQLDKSGLPSDRFFAERPEGSVSTLKIQRTQQEDSAVYLCASSRQGGYSDTQYFGPGTRLTVL.

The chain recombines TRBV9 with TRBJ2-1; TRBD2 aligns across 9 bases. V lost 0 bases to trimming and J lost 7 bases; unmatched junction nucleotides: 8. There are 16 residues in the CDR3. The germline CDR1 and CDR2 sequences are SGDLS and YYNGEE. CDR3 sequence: CASSVDSGLAGNEQFF. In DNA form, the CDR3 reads TGTGCCAGCAGCGTAGATTCAGGGCTAGCGGGAAATGAGCAGTTCTTC. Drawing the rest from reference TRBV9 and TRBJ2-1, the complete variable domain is DSGVTQTPKHLITATGQRVTLRCSPRSGDLSVYWYQQSLDQGLQFLIQYYNGEERAKGNILERFSAQQFPDLHSELNLSSLELGDSALYFCASSVDSGLAGNEQFFGPGTRLTVL.

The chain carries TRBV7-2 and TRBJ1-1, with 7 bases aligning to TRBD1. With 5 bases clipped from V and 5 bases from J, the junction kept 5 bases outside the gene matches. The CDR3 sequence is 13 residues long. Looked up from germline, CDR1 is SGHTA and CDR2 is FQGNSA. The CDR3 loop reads CASSRDSRTEAFF. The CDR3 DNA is TGTGCCAGCAGCCGGGACAGCCGAACTGAAGCTTTCTTT.

The CDR3, as DNA: TGTGCCAGCAGCCATGAGGCTACAACTAATGAAAAACTGTTTTTT. This encodes CASSHEATTNEKLFF. V and J are TRBV5-5 and TRBJ1-4; the D is unclear. Trimming removed 4 bases from V and 0 bases from J, with 10 bases in between. This CDR3 has 15 amino acids. CDR1 SGHKS and CDR2 YYEKEE come from the germline V gene (reference sequence).

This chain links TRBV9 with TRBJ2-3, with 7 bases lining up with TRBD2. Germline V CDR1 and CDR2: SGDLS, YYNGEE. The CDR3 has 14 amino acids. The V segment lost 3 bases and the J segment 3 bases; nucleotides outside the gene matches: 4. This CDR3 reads CASSATLATDTQYF. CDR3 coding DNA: TGTGCCAGCAGCGCCACACTAGCGACAGATACGCAGTATTTT. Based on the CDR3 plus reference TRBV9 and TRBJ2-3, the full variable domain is DSGVTQTPKHLITATGQRVTLRCSPRSGDLSVYWYQQSLDQGLQFLIQYYNGEERAKGNILERFSAQQFPDLHSELNLSSLELGDSALYFCASSATLATDTQYFGPGTRLTVL.